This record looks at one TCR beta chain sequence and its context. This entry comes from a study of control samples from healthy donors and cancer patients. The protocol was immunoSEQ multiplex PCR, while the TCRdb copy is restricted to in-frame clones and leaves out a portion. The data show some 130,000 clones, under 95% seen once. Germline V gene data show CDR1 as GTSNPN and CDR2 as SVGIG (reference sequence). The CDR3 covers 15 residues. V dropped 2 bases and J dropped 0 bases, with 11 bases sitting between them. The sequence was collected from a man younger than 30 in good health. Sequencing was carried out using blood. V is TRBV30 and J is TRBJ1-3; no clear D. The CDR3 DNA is TGTGCCTGGAGTTTCGGATTCGCCTCTGGAAACACCATATATTTT. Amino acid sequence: CAWSFGFASGNTIYF.